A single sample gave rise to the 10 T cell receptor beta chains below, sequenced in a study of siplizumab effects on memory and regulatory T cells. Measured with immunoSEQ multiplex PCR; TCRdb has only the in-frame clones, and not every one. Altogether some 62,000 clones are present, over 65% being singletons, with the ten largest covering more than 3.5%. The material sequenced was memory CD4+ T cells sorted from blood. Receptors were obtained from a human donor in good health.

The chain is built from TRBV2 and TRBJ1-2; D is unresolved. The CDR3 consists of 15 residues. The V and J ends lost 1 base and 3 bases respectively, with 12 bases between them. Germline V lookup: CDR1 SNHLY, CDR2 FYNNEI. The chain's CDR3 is CASSEGGSRDYGYTF. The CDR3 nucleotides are TGTGCCAGCAGTGAAGGAGGGTCTCGGGACTATGGCTACACCTTC.

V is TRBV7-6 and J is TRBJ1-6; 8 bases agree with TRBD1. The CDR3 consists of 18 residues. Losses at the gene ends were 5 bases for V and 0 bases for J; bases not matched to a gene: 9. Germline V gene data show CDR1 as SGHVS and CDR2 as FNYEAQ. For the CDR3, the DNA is TGTGCCAGCAGCCCATCGGACAGGGCGAGCTCCTATAATTCACCCCTCCACTTT. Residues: CASSPSDRASSYNSPLHF. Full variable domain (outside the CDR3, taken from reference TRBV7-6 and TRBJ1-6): GAGVSQSPRYKVTKRGQDVALRCDPISGHVSLYWYRQALGQGPEFLTYFNYEAQQDKSGLPNDRFSAERPEGSISTLTIQRTEQRDSAMYRCASSPSDRASSYNSPLHFGNGTRLTVT.

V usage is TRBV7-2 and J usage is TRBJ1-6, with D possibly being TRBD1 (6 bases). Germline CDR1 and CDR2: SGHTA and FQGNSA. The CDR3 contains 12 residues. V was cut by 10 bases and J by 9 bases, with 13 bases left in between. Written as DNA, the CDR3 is TGTGCCACGGGGGGGGCGGGTTCACCCCTCCACTTT. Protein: CATGGAGSPLHF.

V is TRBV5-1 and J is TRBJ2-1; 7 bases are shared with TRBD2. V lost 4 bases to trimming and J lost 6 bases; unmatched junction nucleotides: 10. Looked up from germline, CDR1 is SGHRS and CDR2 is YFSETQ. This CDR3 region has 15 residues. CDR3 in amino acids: CASSLPGTTGNEQFF. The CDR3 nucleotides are TGCGCCAGCAGCCTACCCGGGACTACAGGCAATGAGCAGTTCTTC.

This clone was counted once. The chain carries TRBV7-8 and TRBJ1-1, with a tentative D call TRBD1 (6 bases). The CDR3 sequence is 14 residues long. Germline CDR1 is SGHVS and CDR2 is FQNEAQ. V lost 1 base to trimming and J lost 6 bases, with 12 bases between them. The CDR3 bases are TGTGCCAGCAGCTTAGTATCGGGGGCCGCTGAAGCTTTCTTT. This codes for CASSLVSGAAEAFF.

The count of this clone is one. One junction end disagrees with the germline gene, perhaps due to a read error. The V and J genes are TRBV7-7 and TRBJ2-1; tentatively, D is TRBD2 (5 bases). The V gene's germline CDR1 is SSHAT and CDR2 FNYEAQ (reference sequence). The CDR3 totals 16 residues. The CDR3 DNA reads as TGTGCTAGCAGCTTAGGAGGCGTTACCCCCTACAATGAGCAGTTCTTC. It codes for CASSLGGVTPYNEQFF.

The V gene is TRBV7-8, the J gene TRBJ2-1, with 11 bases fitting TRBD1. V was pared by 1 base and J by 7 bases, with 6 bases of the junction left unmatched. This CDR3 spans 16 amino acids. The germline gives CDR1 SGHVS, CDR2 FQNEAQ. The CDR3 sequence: CASSLVGQGARNEQFF. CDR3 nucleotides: TGTGCCAGCAGCTTAGTCGGACAGGGGGCAAGGAATGAGCAGTTCTTC.

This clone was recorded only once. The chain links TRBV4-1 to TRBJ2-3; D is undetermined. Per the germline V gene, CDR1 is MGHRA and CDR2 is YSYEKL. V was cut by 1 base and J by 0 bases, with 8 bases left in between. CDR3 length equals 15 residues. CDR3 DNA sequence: TGCGCCAGCAGCCAAGGATTTTTGAGCACAGATACGCAGTATTTT. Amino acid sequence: CASSQGFLSTDTQYF.

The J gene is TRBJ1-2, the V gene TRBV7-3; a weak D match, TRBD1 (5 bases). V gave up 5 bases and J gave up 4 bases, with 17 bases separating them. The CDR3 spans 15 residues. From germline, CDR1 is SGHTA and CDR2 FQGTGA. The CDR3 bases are TGTGCCAGCAGCCCAGAGGTGGGGCAGAGCTATGGCTACACCTTC. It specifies CASSPEVGQSYGYTF.

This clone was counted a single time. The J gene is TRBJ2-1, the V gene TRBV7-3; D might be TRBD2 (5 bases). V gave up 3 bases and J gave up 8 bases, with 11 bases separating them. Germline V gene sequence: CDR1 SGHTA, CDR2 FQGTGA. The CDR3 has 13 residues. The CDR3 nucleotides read TGTGCCAGCAGCTTCCGGGGTAGCGATGAGCAGTTCTTC. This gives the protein CASSFRGSDEQFF.